This TCR beta chain was captured by sequencing in a study of brain metastases from non-small cell lung cancer. Assay used: immunoSEQ multiplex PCR; TCRdb lists only in-frame clones, some missing. The table includes roughly 2,300 clones, about 83% detected once. V dropped 7 bases and J dropped 6; count of bases not matched to a gene: 6. Germline V gene sequence: CDR1 LNHDA, CDR2 SQIVND (reference sequence). The CDR3 runs 14 residues. V usage is TRBV19 and J usage is TRBJ1-2, with 12 nucleotides matching TRBD1. The specimen was tumor-adjacent normal tissue. The clonotype was recovered from a donor aged 40 or over with non-small cell lung cancer. In DNA, the CDR3 is TGTGCCAGTAAACCGGGACAGGGGGCGAATGGCTACACCTTC. This codes for CASKPGQGANGYTF.